This T cell receptor beta chain was identified in a study of cytomegalovirus exposure and HLA in healthy donors. Points from the study as a whole: Across all donors, roughly uniform sequencing depth was an assumption of the presence/absence analyses. In an earlier analysis, about 87% or about 30%: the productive usage of most TCR beta V segments.

PCR employed 60 Vbeta and 13 Jbeta primers. The method was immunoSEQ multiplex PCR; TCRdb's version includes in-frame clones alone and lacks a portion of them. The sample consists of more than 130,000 clones, 60% to 85% of them appearing once. On this clone itself: Its antigen remains unknown. The conserved final phenylalanine or tryptophan is absent from the CDR3, which likely points to a read error.

Germline assignment: CDR1 MNHGY and CDR2 SVAAGI. V shed 6 bases, J shed 2 bases, and the junction held 6 bases outside the gene matches. The CDR3 extends over 16 amino acids. This chain links TRBV6-9 with TRBJ2-3; TRBD2 matches 12 bases. This receptor was obtained from a male donor in good health and CMV-seronegative. Sequencing input: PBMCs. For the CDR3, the DNA is TGTGCCAGCAGACTACTAGCGGGGGGACTCACAGATACGCAGTATCTT. Its translation: CASRLLAGGLTDTQYL.